The present T cell receptor beta chain was sequenced within a study of blood T cells in healthy people across ages. Donation came from healthy Caucasian individuals in Russia who were aged roughly 6 to 95. The authors ran a second PCR of 7 to 11 cycles using a sample-barcoded 5' primer and a J-beta primer mix. TCRdb called the 5' RACE reads again in MiXCR, with one record for every CDR3 protein. The sample includes 1.5 million or so distinct CDR3 sequences, 35% to 45% of them seen just once. Trimming took 6 bases from V and 0 from J, leaving 14 bases between them. This CDR3 is built from 15 residues.

This clonotype was obtained from a woman aged 18-29 years in good health. This chain connects TRBV12-3 or TRBV12-4 to TRBJ1-1, with no clear D. Sequenced: blood. The CDR3: CASRTIQQMNTEAFF. CDR3 in DNA: TGTGCCAGCAGGACCATACAGCAAATGAACACTGAAGCTTTCTTT.